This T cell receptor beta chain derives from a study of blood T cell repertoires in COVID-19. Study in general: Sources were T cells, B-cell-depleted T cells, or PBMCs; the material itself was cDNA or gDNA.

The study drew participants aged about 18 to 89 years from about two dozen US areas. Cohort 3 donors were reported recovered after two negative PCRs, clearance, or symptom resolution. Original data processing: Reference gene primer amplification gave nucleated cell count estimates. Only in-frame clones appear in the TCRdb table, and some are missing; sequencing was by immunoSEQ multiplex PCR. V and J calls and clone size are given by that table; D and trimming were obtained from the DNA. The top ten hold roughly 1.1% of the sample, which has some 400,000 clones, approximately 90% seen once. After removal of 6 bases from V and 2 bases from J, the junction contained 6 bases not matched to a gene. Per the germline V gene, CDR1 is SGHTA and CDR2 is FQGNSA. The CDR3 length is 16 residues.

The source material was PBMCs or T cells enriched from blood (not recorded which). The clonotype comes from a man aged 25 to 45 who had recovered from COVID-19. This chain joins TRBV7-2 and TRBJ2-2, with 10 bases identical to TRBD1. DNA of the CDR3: TGTGCCAGCAGTGGACAGGGGGTCTTAAACACCGGGGAGCTGTTTTTT. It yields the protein CASSGQGVLNTGELFF.